These 21 T cell receptor beta chains originate from one sample sequenced in a study of cytomegalovirus exposure and HLA in healthy donors. Amplification used 60 Vbeta primers and 13 Jbeta primers. The repertoire was sequenced with immunoSEQ multiplex PCR; TCRdb's copy has only in-frame clones and lacks some. The sample consists of 150,000 to 200,000 clones, around four fifths of them appearing once. Sequences were obtained from PBMCs. Every receptor here comes from a woman under 40 in good health and CMV-seropositive.

The V and J genes are TRBV7-2 and TRBJ2-3; TRBD2 matches at 7 bases. J lost 3 bases, V lost 6 bases, and 3 bases had no gene match. This CDR3 has 13 amino acids. Germline CDR1 and CDR2: SGHTA and FQGNSA. CDR3 amino acids: CASRPGGTDTQYF. The CDR3 bases are TGTGCCAGCAGGCCGGGGGGAACAGATACGCAGTATTTT. Filled out from reference TRBV7-2 and TRBJ2-3, the complete variable domain reads GAGVSQSPSNKVTEKGKDVELRCDPISGHTALYWYRQSLGQGLEFLIYFQGNSAPDKSGLPSDRFSAERTGGSVSTLTIQRTQQEDSAVYLCASRPGGTDTQYFGPGTRLTVL.

The chain links TRBV7-8 to TRBJ2-3; no definite D call. This CDR3 comprises 11 residues. Trimming removed 8 bases at V and 6 bases at J, with 9 bases between. Germline-derived CDR1 and CDR2 are SGHVS and FQNEAQ. CDR3 protein: CASGLRDTQYF. In DNA form, the CDR3 reads TGTGCCAGCGGCCTCAGGGATACGCAGTATTTT.

This chain uses TRBV14 with TRBJ2-1; a possible D gene is TRBD1 (5 bases). Trimming cost V 3 bases and J 8 bases, with 17 bases left between them. The CDR3 covers 15 residues. Germline CDR1 is SGHDN and CDR2 is FVKESK. The CDR3 loop reads CASSHRLQGIDEQFF. In DNA, the CDR3 is TGTGCCAGCAGCCACCGCCTTCAGGGAATTGATGAGCAGTTCTTC. Supplemented by reference TRBV14 and TRBJ2-1, the full variable domain reads EAGVTQFPSHSVIEKGQTVTLRCDPISGHDNLYWYRRVMGKEIKFLLHFVKESKQDESGMPNNRFLAERTGGTYSTLKVQPAELEDSGVYFCASSHRLQGIDEQFFGPGTRLTVL.

V usage is TRBV5-1 and J usage is TRBJ2-2; 7 bases match TRBD1. After removal of 0 bases from V and 2 bases from J, the junction contained 4 bases not matched to a gene. The germline gives CDR1 SGHRS, CDR2 YFSETQ. The CDR3 has 16 residues. The CDR3 bases are TGCGCCAGCAGCTTGGAGCAGGGGGACAACACCGGGGAGCTGTTTTTT. Amino acid sequence: CASSLEQGDNTGELFF.

The chain combines TRBV28 with TRBJ1-1; weak D call: TRBD1 (5 bases). Per germline, CDR1 MDHEN and CDR2 SYDVKM. The V end was cut by 9 bases, the J end by 8 bases, with 16 bases between. The CDR3 sequence is 12 residues long. The CDR3 reads CASRPGVSEAFF. The DNA for the CDR3 is TGTGCCAGTCGTCCGGGGGTCTCCGAAGCTTTCTTT. Full variable domain (rest looked up from reference TRBV28 and TRBJ1-1): DVKVTQSSRYLVKRTGEKVFLECVQDMDHENMFWYRQDPGLGLRLIYFSYDVKMKEKGDIPEGYSVSREKKERFSLILESASTNQTSMYLCASRPGVSEAFFGQGTRLTVV.

Comments on this clone: The sample holds other DNA sequences that translate to the same CDR3. The chain carries TRBV9 and TRBJ2-1; no definite D call. With 0 bases removed from V and 5 bases from J, the gap between germline ends came to 6 bases. The length of the CDR3 is 13 residues. Germline values: CDR1 SGDLS, CDR2 YYNGEE. The CDR3 is CASSVGPDNEQFF. The CDR3 DNA is TGTGCCAGCAGCGTAGGCCCAGACAATGAGCAGTTCTTC.

V usage is TRBV4-2 and J usage is TRBJ2-1; 11 nucleotides match TRBD2. This CDR3 region has 16 residues. With 5 bases clipped from V and 7 bases from J, the junction kept 10 bases outside the gene matches. CDR1 and CDR2 (germline): LGHNA, YNFKEQ. The CDR3 protein is CASSFAGTSGGNEQFF. The CDR3 DNA is TGTGCCAGCAGCTTTGCCGGGACTAGCGGTGGGAATGAGCAGTTCTTC.

The chain couples TRBV30 to TRBJ2-2; 15 bases agree with TRBD2. V lost 2 bases to trimming and J lost 4 bases; unmatched junction nucleotides: 14. From germline, CDR1 is GTSNPN and CDR2 SVGIG (reference sequence). This CDR3 spans 20 amino acids. CDR3 region: CAWSPRGLAGGGWVTGELFF. Written as DNA, the CDR3 is TGTGCCTGGAGTCCTCGTGGACTAGCGGGAGGGGGTTGGGTCACCGGGGAGCTGTTTTTT.

The genes are TRBV28 and TRBJ2-5; 8 nucleotides align to TRBD1. The CDR3 runs to 15 residues. J gave up 4 bases and V 5 bases, and 9 bases lay outside the gene matches. CDR1 is MDHEN, CDR2 SYDVKM, per germline. CDR3 region: CASSRKTGGRETQYF. In DNA, the CDR3 is TGTGCCAGCAGTCGAAAAACAGGGGGAAGAGAGACCCAGTACTTC.

This clone was seen once. The gene calls are TRBV6-7 and TRBJ2-1, with TRBD2 matching over 10 bases. TRBV6-7 is filed as an ORF, its function uncertain. The CDR3 loop spans 15 amino acids. The junction had 10 bases not matched to a gene; V was cut back by 5 bases and J by 9 bases. Written as DNA, the CDR3 is TGTGCCAGCAGTAGGGGTAGCGGGAGGCTGGGTGAGCAGTTCTTC. Protein product: CASSRGSGRLGEQFF.

This CDR3 reads CASSLAYGGRGLNEQFF. The CDR3, as DNA: TGTGCCAGCAGCTTAGCGTATGGCGGGAGAGGCCTCAATGAGCAGTTCTTC. The chain is built from TRBV7-2 and TRBJ2-1, with 7 bases lining up with TRBD2. Germline CDR1 SGHTA, CDR2 FQGNSA. After removal of 0 bases from V and 6 bases from J, the junction contained 11 bases not matched to a gene. CDR3 length: 17 residues.

The chain recombines TRBV30 with TRBJ1-1; TRBD1 matches 10 bases. Germline V CDR1 and CDR2: GTSNPN, SVGIG (reference sequence). The CDR3 loop spans 15 amino acids. The ends lost 1 base at V and 10 bases at J; junction bases unmatched: 12. The CDR3 bases are TGTGCCTGGAGTGGTGCGGGACAGGGGAGTAAAGCAGCTTTCTTT. It yields the protein CAWSGAGQGSKAAFF. The full variable domain, rest sourced from reference TRBV30 and TRBJ1-1, is SQTIHQWPATLVQPVGSPLSLECTVEGTSNPNLYWYRQAAGRGLQLLFYSVGIGQISSEVPQNLSASRPQDRQFILSSKKLLLSDSGFYLCAWSGAGQGSKAAFFGQGTRLTVV.

The chain is built from TRBV7-3 and TRBJ2-6; D is undetermined. The CDR3 consists of 17 residues. V lost 5 bases and J lost 0, with 14 bases in between. CDR1 SGHTA and CDR2 FQGTGA come from the germline V gene. The CDR3 is CASSRMIASSGANVLTF. The CDR3 DNA follows: TGTGCCAGCAGCCGAATGATAGCAAGCTCTGGGGCCAACGTCCTGACTTTC.

The V and J genes are TRBV5-4 and TRBJ2-7, with 9 bases matching TRBD2. The CDR3 extends over 16 amino acids. Germline lookup yields CDR1 SGHNT and CDR2 YYREEE (reference sequence). The V segment lost 0 bases and the J segment 4 bases; nucleotides outside the gene matches: 8. CDR3 loop: CASSLGGGRGEYEQYF. CDR3 nucleotides: TGTGCCAGCAGCTTGGGCGGCGGGAGGGGGGAATACGAGCAGTACTTC.

In DNA, the CDR3 is TGCGCCAGCAGCGCCGGACAGTCCATCTACGAGCAGTACTTC. It translates to CASSAGQSIYEQYF. The V and J genes are TRBV5-1 and TRBJ2-7; D possibly corresponds to TRBD1 (6 bases). The CDR3 extends over 14 amino acids. V was cut by 4 bases and J by 3 bases, with 14 bases left in between. Germline lookup yields CDR1 SGHRS and CDR2 YFSETQ.

The V and J genes are TRBV11-2 and TRBJ2-7, with D perhaps TRBD1 (5 bases). CDR1 and CDR2 from the germline V gene are SGHAT and FQNNGV. Trimming pared 5 bases from V and 9 bases from J, leaving 23 bases between. The CDR3 totals 15 residues. The CDR3 DNA follows: TGTGCCAGCAGCCTTAGACAAGTGCAGGGTGGCGGGCAGTACTTC. Translated, it gives CASSLRQVQGGGQYF.

V is TRBV27 and J is TRBJ1-1; no clear D gene. Germline CDR1 MNHEY, CDR2 SMNVEV (reference sequence). The CDR3 runs 13 residues. With 7 bases removed from V and 7 bases from J, the gap between germline ends came to 16 bases. Here the CDR3 reads CASKRTGLNEAFF. CDR3 DNA: TGTGCCAGCAAGAGGACCGGACTTAATGAAGCTTTCTTT.

The V and J genes are TRBV7-8 and TRBJ2-5; TRBD1 matches 9 bases. This CDR3 has 14 amino acids. CDR1 SGHVS and CDR2 FQNEAQ come from the germline V gene. Unmatched junction bases numbered 3, after V lost 4 bases and J lost 3 bases. CDR3 DNA sequence: TGTGCCAGCAGCTCGCGGACAGGGGAAGAGACCCAGTACTTC. Its protein is CASSSRTGEETQYF.

The V gene is TRBV10-3, the J gene TRBJ1-2, with 11 bases matching TRBD1. J lost 2 bases, V lost 4 bases, and 9 bases had no gene match. The CDR3 extends over 17 amino acids. CDR1 is ENHRY and CDR2 is SYGVKD in the germline V gene. This chain's CDR3 is CAISVGDRGSGNYGYTF. CDR3 coding DNA: TGTGCCATCAGTGTTGGGGACAGGGGGAGTGGGAACTATGGCTACACCTTC.

With respect to this clone: At the DNA level, this CDR3 is encoded by other sequences in the same sample as well. The gene calls are TRBV11-2 and TRBJ1-5; 7 nucleotides align to TRBD1. The CDR3 length is 13 residues. The germline gives CDR1 SGHAT, CDR2 FQNNGV. V was clipped by 5 bases and J by 7 bases; unmatched bases: 5. CDR3 sequence (DNA): TGTGCCAGCAGCGCAACAGGGGTCCAGCCCCAGCATTTT. It is translated as CASSATGVQPQHF. The whole variable domain, filled in from reference TRBV11-2 and TRBJ1-5, reads EAGVAQSPRYKIIEKRQSVAFWCNPISGHATLYWYQQILGQGPKLLIQFQNNGVVDDSQLPKDRFSAERLKGVDSTLKIQPAKLEDSAVYLCASSATGVQPQHFGDGTRLSIL.

The V call is TRBV6-5, the J call TRBJ2-1, with a tentative D call TRBD2 (5 bases). V was trimmed by 4 bases and J by 13 bases, leaving 11 bases between them. The CDR3 spans 11 residues. Per germline, CDR1 MNHEY and CDR2 SVGAGI. The CDR3 region has the DNA TGTGCCAGCAGTTCACTAGAGTCCCAGTTCTTC. This encodes CASSSLESQFF.